These 12 T cell receptor beta chains came from one sample sequenced in a study of shared clonotypes between healthy human individuals. Data came from immunoSEQ multiplex PCR; TCRdb stores just in-frame clones and leaves some out. The sample lists fewer than 1.6 million clones; approximately 98.5% were seen once. Sequencing was performed on naive CD4+ T cells sorted from blood. Subset meaning: CD45RA+ positively selected. These receptors came from a young man in good health.

The V and J genes are TRBV30 and TRBJ2-4; D call uncertain. The germline V gene has CDR1 GTSNPN and CDR2 SVGIG (reference sequence). The length of the CDR3 is 12 residues. Trimming took 2 bases from V and 8 from J, leaving 10 bases between them. CDR3: CAWSKGSDIQYF. CDR3 coding DNA: TGTGCCTGGAGTAAAGGTTCAGACATTCAGTACTTC.

This chain joins TRBV7-2 and TRBJ2-3; TRBD2 might be the D (6 bases). The CDR3 has 16 residues. CDR1 and CDR2 from the germline V gene are SGHTA and FQGNSA. Deletions cut 1 base from V and 4 bases from J, with 15 bases between. CDR3 coding DNA: TGTGCCAGCAGCTTAGTTCGGGGGTTCCGGCCAGATACGCAGTATTTT. It encodes CASSLVRGFRPDTQYF. Filled out from reference TRBV7-2 and TRBJ2-3, the complete variable domain reads GAGVSQSPSNKVTEKGKDVELRCDPISGHTALYWYRQSLGQGLEFLIYFQGNSAPDKSGLPSDRFSAERTGGSVSTLTIQRTQQEDSAVYLCASSLVRGFRPDTQYFGPGTRLTVL.

The chain couples TRBV9 to TRBJ2-5; either TRBD1 or TRBD2 may supply D (5 bases each). CDR3 length: 16 amino acids. Trimming cost V 2 bases and J 5 bases, with 19 bases left between them. Per germline, CDR1 SGDLS and CDR2 YYNGEE. CDR3 in DNA: TGTGCCAGCAGCGTGGGCGACGAGGGGCGCAGGGAGACCCAGTACTTC. Translation gives CASSVGDEGRRETQYF.

The rearrangement links TRBV6-1 to TRBJ1-2; no reliable D call. The CDR3 runs 14 residues. Germline V lookup: CDR1 MNHNS, CDR2 SASEGT. Between the trimmed V and J ends, which lost 3 bases and 7 bases, there was a span of 15 bases. The CDR3 loop reads CASSDYPEGRGYTF. The CDR3 bases are TGTGCCAGCAGTGATTATCCCGAGGGCCGTGGCTACACCTTC.

The genes are TRBV18 and TRBJ2-3; no definite D call. Germline values: CDR1 KGHSH, CDR2 LQKENI. V lost 0 bases and J 0 bases, leaving 10 bases between the germline ends. The CDR3 contains 16 residues. CDR3 nucleotides: TGTGCCAGCTCACCACCGAACGGGTTAAGCACAGATACGCAGTATTTT. The encoded protein is CASSPPNGLSTDTQYF.

V gene TRBV5-4 combines with J gene TRBJ1-1; 9 bases match TRBD1. The CDR3 has 14 residues. V lost 4 bases, J lost 6 bases, and 7 bases stayed unmatched. Germline CDR1 is SGHNT and CDR2 is YYREEE (reference sequence). The CDR3 protein is CASSAGQGRPEAFF. The CDR3 DNA reads TGTGCCAGCAGCGCGGGACAGGGTCGTCCTGAAGCTTTCTTT.

The chain employs TRBV27 and TRBJ2-7, with 7 bases that match TRBD2. Germline V gene data show CDR1 as MNHEY and CDR2 as SMNVEV (reference sequence). The V and J ends lost 0 bases and 4 bases, in that order; junction bases with no gene match: 6. The CDR3 extends over 15 amino acids. The DNA for the CDR3 is TGTGCCAGCAGTTTATCGTTGCAGGGAGGGTACGAGCAGTACTTC. Its protein product is CASSLSLQGGYEQYF.

This chain links TRBV7-2 with TRBJ2-7; 12 positions agree with TRBD2. Germline CDR1 SGHTA, CDR2 FQGNSA. The V segment lost 1 base and the J segment 6 bases; nucleotides outside the gene matches: 4. This CDR3 contains 15 residues. CDR3 coding DNA: TGTGCCAGCAGCTTAGGGCTAGCGGGAGGGGGCGAGCAGTACTTC. It encodes CASSLGLAGGGEQYF.

This clone has only a few counts. The sample has other DNA sequences that encode this CDR3 too. The chain employs TRBV7-9 and TRBJ1-1; D is undetermined. V was shortened by 2 bases and J by 4 bases, with 2 bases between the two germline ends. This CDR3 has 11 amino acids. Germline CDR1 and CDR2: SEHNR and FQNEAQ (reference sequence). This chain's CDR3 is CASSLSTEAFF. CDR3 coding DNA: TGTGCCAGCAGCTTAAGCACTGAAGCTTTCTTT.

This clone was counted a single time. A read error may produce the germline difference seen at one junction end. The chain joins TRBV7-9 to TRBJ2-3; D may correspond to TRBD1 or TRBD2 (5 bases each). The CDR3 has 14 amino acids. Germline V lookup: CDR1 SEHNR, CDR2 FQNEAQ (reference sequence). For the CDR3, the DNA is TGTGCCAGCAGCGCAGGTCGGGGCACAGGTACGCAGTATTTT. This gives the protein CASSAGRGTGTQYF.

This chain joins TRBV28 and TRBJ1-5; D uncertain. The CDR3 totals 14 residues. Trimming pared 7 bases from V and 6 bases from J, leaving 16 bases between. Germline CDR1 and CDR2: MDHEN and SYDVKM. CDR3 loop: CASIPDGSPQPQHF. CDR3 nucleotide sequence: TGTGCCAGCATTCCGGACGGCTCACCTCAGCCCCAGCATTTT.

The V gene is TRBV9, the J gene TRBJ1-3; weak D call: TRBD1 (6 bases). CDR1 and CDR2 from the germline V gene are SGDLS and YYNGEE. The CDR3 consists of 15 residues. V lost 4 bases and J lost 7, with 18 bases in between. CDR3 coding DNA: TGTGCCAGCAGCCGGGGGGGCGGCACCGGGAACACCATATATTTT. The encoded protein is CASSRGGGTGNTIYF.